The clone carrying this T cell receptor beta chain was detected once. Seattle-derived patients entered the study during active infection and were followed longitudinally. This record belongs to a study of blood T cell repertoires in COVID-19. Turning to the study itself: Spain, Italy and the United States supplied samples that represented acute and convalescent COVID-19. Nucleic acid was either cDNA or gDNA, and it came from T cells, B-cell-depleted T cells, or PBMCs.

Per the study methods: Quantification of nucleated cells was approximated via reference gene primer amplification. Profiled with immunoSEQ multiplex PCR; TCRdb holds only in-frame clones, not every one. V, J and clone size are those of that table, while D and trimming were read from the DNA. The table records over 100,000 clones, 80% to 90% of them present only once. This CDR3 comprises 17 residues. V shed 4 bases and J 5 bases; nucleotides not matched to a gene: 12. Looked up from germline, CDR1 is SGHRS and CDR2 is YFSETQ. The receptor's source is a man in his sixties with COVID-19, enrolled during active disease. This chain links TRBV5-1 with TRBJ2-1; 10 nucleotides line up with TRBD1. Sequencing input: peripheral blood. Written as DNA, the CDR3 is TGCGCCAGCAGCGTCAGACAGGGGGCCACAAGGGACAATGAGCAGTTCTTC. Its protein is CASSVRQGATRDNEQFF.